This T cell receptor (beta chain) is from a study of cytomegalovirus exposure and HLA in healthy donors. It was with 60 Vbeta and 13 Jbeta primers that the PCR ran. Libraries were prepared by immunoSEQ multiplex PCR; TCRdb keeps only in-frame clonotypes and omits some of them. This sample carries roughly 250,000 clones, almost 85% of them seen once, and the ten largest clones take about 2%. Looked up from germline, CDR1 is SGHNT and CDR2 is YENEEA. V lost 4 bases to trimming and J lost 3 bases; unmatched junction nucleotides: 3. The CDR3 spans 14 residues. V and J are TRBV11-3 and TRBJ2-3, with 8 bases fitting TRBD1. Sequencing was done on a sample of PBMCs. This TCR was sampled from a woman between 40 and 55 years old in good health and CMV-seropositive. CDR3 in DNA: TGTGCCAGCAGCTCGAGGACAGGGACAGATACGCAGTATTTT. It is translated as CASSSRTGTDTQYF. Full variable domain (rest looked up from reference TRBV11-3 and TRBJ2-3): EAGVVQSPRYKIIEKKQPVAFWCNPISGHNTLYWYLQNLGQGPELLIRYENEEAVDDSQLPKDRFSAERLKGVDSTLKIQPAELGDSAVYLCASSSRTGTDTQYFGPGTRLTVL.